The 9 T cell receptor beta chains in this list originate from one sample, sequenced in a study of OX40 agonist ivuxolimab in advanced cancers. Receptor libraries were prepared by the immunoSEQ multiplex PCR assay. TCRdb retrieved this table from immuneACCESS and kept in-frame rearrangements only. Not all clones are present; in checked studies, unresolved V genes account for under half, and no reason is known for the remainder. The sample includes roughly 68,000 clones, with under 95% observed a single time. 0.8% to 1.2% of the sample lies in the top ten. The source was CD4+ or CD8+ T cells sorted from blood, collected in a trial of the OX40 agonist ivuxolimab. These receptors originate from an adult with an advanced solid tumor such as melanoma, head and neck, liver or kidney cancer.

The chain is built from TRBV27 and TRBJ2-3, with 7 bases matching TRBD2. The germline gives CDR1 MNHEY, CDR2 SMNVEV (reference sequence). Losses at the gene ends were 2 bases for V and 2 bases for J; bases not matched to a gene: 4. CDR3 length: 15 residues. In nucleotides, the CDR3 is TGTGCCAGCAGTTTAGGGCTAGCGGTCACAGATACGCAGTATTTT. Encoded protein: CASSLGLAVTDTQYF.

The genes are TRBV29-1 and TRBJ2-3, with D possibly being TRBD1 (6 bases). Between the trimmed V and J ends, which lost 6 bases and 0 bases, there was a span of 13 bases. The CDR3 contains 14 residues. Germline assignment: CDR1 SQVTM and CDR2 ANQGSEA. The CDR3 DNA reads as TGCAGCGTACCCCGGACAGTGAGCACAGATACGCAGTATTTT. Protein product: CSVPRTVSTDTQYF.

This clone was observed a handful of times. The chain recombines TRBV7-8 with TRBJ1-3; 8 bases fit TRBD1. Germline V gene data show CDR1 as SGHVS and CDR2 as FQNEAQ. The CDR3 runs 19 residues. Trimming at V came to 0 bases and at J to 1 base, leaving 11 bases not matched to a gene. DNA for the CDR3: TGTGCCAGCAGCTTAGCGGGCAGGGGGCATCTTCCTTCTGGAAACACCATATATTTT. It encodes CASSLAGRGHLPSGNTIYF.

This clone was detected once. The V and J genes are TRBV5-1 and TRBJ2-1; TRBD2 matches at 8 bases. CDR3 size: 15 residues. Germline V CDR1 and CDR2: SGHRS, YFSETQ. J gave up 8 bases and V 0 bases, and 7 bases lay outside the gene matches. The CDR3 here is CASSLDRRGADEQFF. For the CDR3, the DNA is TGCGCCAGCAGCTTGGATCGGCGGGGGGCCGATGAGCAGTTCTTC.

The rearrangement links TRBV29-1 to TRBJ1-1; weak D call: TRBD1 (5 bases). Germline loops: CDR1 SQVTM, CDR2 ANQGSEA. This CDR3 contains 14 residues. V lost 3 bases and J 2 bases, leaving 13 bases between the germline ends. The CDR3 reads CSVDSAGLNTEAFF. In DNA form, the CDR3 reads TGCAGCGTTGACTCGGCAGGGCTTAACACTGAAGCTTTCTTT.

With respect to this clone: This sample also contains other DNA sequences that code for the same CDR3. The chain employs TRBV5-4 and TRBJ1-6, with 7 nucleotides matching TRBD1. V lost 2 bases to trimming and J lost 7 bases; unmatched junction nucleotides: 3. CDR1 is SGHNT and CDR2 is YYREEE in the germline V gene (reference sequence). This CDR3 contains 14 residues. CDR3 residues: CASSFGTANSPLHF. The CDR3 DNA is TGTGCCAGCAGCTTCGGGACAGCCAATTCACCCCTCCACTTT.

The chain combines TRBV27 with TRBJ1-2; possible D gene TRBD1, 5 bases. This CDR3 has 13 amino acids. Germline lookup yields CDR1 MNHEY and CDR2 SMNVEV (reference sequence). Trimming removed 6 bases from V and 4 bases from J, with 12 bases in between. The CDR3 nucleotides read TGTGCCAGCAGGCCCCCGGGGGTCTATGGCTACACCTTC. It translates to CASRPPGVYGYTF.

In DNA form, the CDR3 reads TGTGCCAGCAGCCCCCGAGGCGGATCCTACGAGCAGTACTTC. Translated, it gives CASSPRGGSYEQYF. The rearrangement links TRBV11-2 to TRBJ2-7, with no clear D. Germline V gene sequence: CDR1 SGHAT, CDR2 FQNNGV. This CDR3 contains 14 residues. Trimming took off 5 bases at V and 1 base at J, with 12 bases between the two ends.

This sequence joins TRBV6-1 and TRBJ1-5, with TRBD1 matching 7 bases. CDR3 length equals 16 residues. J lost 5 bases, V lost 2 bases, and 9 bases had no gene match. Germline CDR1 is MNHNS and CDR2 is SASEGT. CDR3 loop: CASSETGTVADQPQHF. CDR3 coding DNA: TGTGCCAGCAGTGAAACGGGGACAGTAGCCGATCAGCCCCAGCATTTT.